The T cell receptor beta chain described here comes from a study of STAT5B mutations in CD4+ large granular lymphocyte leukemia. Sequencing was at survey level. Some clones are missing from TCRdb's copy, which holds only in-frame ones; the method was immunoSEQ multiplex PCR. Seen here are 30,000 to 40,000 clones, 65% to 70% observed once, and the top ten hold about 2.5%. Study results and caveats: TRBV06-family usage was enriched in top patient clones (8/27) versus controls (2/35).

About this clone itself: Its antigen is unidentified.

Trimming took off 1 base at V and 3 bases at J, with 11 bases between the two ends. CDR3 length equals 14 residues. CDR1 and CDR2 (germline): SGHRS, YFSETQ. The sequence was obtained from a human donor in good health. The rearrangement joins TRBV5-1 to TRBJ2-7, with a possible D match to TRBD1 (5 bases). Sequencing was performed on CD4+ T cells from blood buffy coats. The CDR3 DNA reads TGCGCCAGCAGCTTGTTGTCCACAGGCTACGAGCAGTACTTC. This sequence encodes CASSLLSTGYEQYF. Full variable domain (outside the CDR3, taken from reference TRBV5-1 and TRBJ2-7): KAGVTQTPRYLIKTRGQQVTLSCSPISGHRSVSWYQQTPGQGLQFLFEYFSETQRNKGNFPGRFSGRQFSNSRSEMNVSTLELGDSALYLCASSLLSTGYEQYFGPGTRLTVT.